These 3 T cell receptor beta chains were sequenced from one sample in a study of blood T cells in healthy people across ages. It was with a sample-barcoded 5' primer and a J-beta primer mix that a second PCR of roughly 6 to 12 cycles was run. Via MiXCR, TCRdb re-called the 5' RACE reads, giving one row per CDR3 protein. Of nearly 1 million distinct CDR3 sequences in the sample, roughly 51% were seen once. The sample was blood. Every receptor here comes from a woman aged 55-69 years in good health.

This clonotype has only a few counts. The chain carries TRBV29-1 and TRBJ2-5; no firm D call. CDR1 is SQVTM and CDR2 is ANQGSEA in the germline V gene. V shed 7 bases and J shed 0 bases, with 6 bases lying between them. The CDR3 extends over 11 amino acids. The CDR3 spells CSGGNQETQYF. The CDR3 DNA reads TGCAGCGGAGGTAACCAAGAGACCCAGTACTTC.

This clonotype was counted between two and nine times. The V call is TRBV7-2, the J call TRBJ2-5, with 10 nucleotides matching TRBD2. V dropped 2 bases and J dropped 7; count of bases not matched to a gene: 7. Germline assignment: CDR1 SGHTA and CDR2 FQGNSA. The CDR3 is 15 amino acids. The CDR3, as DNA: TGTGCCAGCAGCTTAAGCGGGAGGGCGTCTGGGACCCAGTACTTC. This translates into CASSLSGRASGTQYF.

This clonotype occurred a few times. This sequence joins TRBV9 and TRBJ2-5; TRBD1 matches at 8 bases. The CDR3 is 14 amino acids. V dropped 3 bases and J dropped 5; count of bases not matched to a gene: 6. CDR1 is SGDLS and CDR2 is YYNGEE in the germline V gene. As DNA, the CDR3 is TGTGCCAGCAGCGGACGACAGGGGAGGGAGACCCAGTACTTC. Translation gives CASSGRQGRETQYF. Full variable domain (outside the CDR3, taken from reference TRBV9 and TRBJ2-5): DSGVTQTPKHLITATGQRVTLRCSPRSGDLSVYWYQQSLDQGLQFLIQYYNGEERAKGNILERFSAQQFPDLHSELNLSSLELGDSALYFCASSGRQGRETQYFGPGTRLLVL.